These T cell receptor beta chains were read from a single sample in a study of T cell repertoires in cytomegalovirus infection. TCRdb reanalysed the reads using MiXCR and keeps one entry per CDR3 protein. The sample lists about 220,000 distinct CDR3 sequences; 35% to 40% were seen once. Their antigens remain unidentified. Specimen: CD8+ T cells from cultured PBMCs, collected from culture after CMV antigen stimulation. Receptors originate from a human donor in good health (CMV status not recorded). Some clones in this sample may be carry-over from other donors' samples. Each CDR3 is given with its conserved first and last residue.

>TRBV3-1|TRBJ2-1
CASSQVRSGGDNEQFF
>TRBV5-1|TRBJ2-5
CASSGNSGGPQETQYF
>TRBV12-3/TRBV12-4|TRBJ1-1
CASSLSEGRNTEAFF
>TRBV28|TRBJ2-2
CASSSNSGRAQVFIGELFF
>TRBV18|TRBJ2-7
CASSPAGEGPYEQYF
>TRBV4-1|TRBJ2-1
CASSPKGAGTSRHDEQFF
>TRBV20-1|TRBJ2-1
CSAWMDRGWYNEQFF
>TRBV25-1|TRBJ1-2
CASSGQQGRDSGYTF
>TRBV19|TRBJ1-2
CASSGDSYGYTF
>TRBV7-6|TRBJ2-7
CASSSTGGGEQYF
>TRBV7-9|TRBJ2-7
CASSFDTSGYEQYF
>TRBV12-3/TRBV12-4|TRBJ2-7
CASSPSGTREQYF
>TRBV27|TRBJ2-7
CASSFKPLAGGYEQYF
>TRBV27|TRBJ2-7
CASRGAGEYEQYF
>TRBV5-4|TRBJ1-1
CASSVRQGGRTEAFF
>TRBV7-9|TRBJ1-1
CASSSLTYRGQVNTEAFF
>TRBV27|TRBJ2-6
CASSFLAGGPPGANVLTF
>TRBV11-3|TRBJ1-3
CASSLNAGNTIYF
>TRBV6-6|TRBJ1-6
CASSYRDRPKSGRSYNSPLHF
>TRBV12-3/TRBV12-4|TRBJ1-2
CASSFGSGYTF
>TRBV20-1|TRBJ2-7
CSATTGEDYEQYF
>TRBV27|TRBJ1-2
CASSPGTGQYGYTF
>TRBV7-2|TRBJ2-5
CASSLSTGQETQYF